The sequence of this TCR beta chain was determined in a study of blood T cell repertoires in COVID-19. Measured with immunoSEQ multiplex PCR; TCRdb has only the in-frame clones, and not every one. This sample carries about 140,000 clones, around 72% of them seen once, and the ten largest clones take more than 1.5%. J gave up 6 bases and V 3 bases, and 10 bases lay outside the gene matches. This CDR3 region has 16 residues. Germline CDR1 reads LNHNV; CDR2 reads YYDKDF (reference sequence). This TCR was recovered from a woman aged 60-70 years with acute or convalescent COVID-19. The chain recombines TRBV15 with TRBJ2-1; 8 bases line up with TRBD2. The material sequenced was peripheral blood. The CDR3 loop reads CATSSGTGTSINEQFF. The CDR3 DNA is TGTGCCACCAGCAGTGGGACCGGGACTAGTATCAATGAGCAGTTCTTC.